The next 30 T cell receptor beta chains were all read from a single sample in a study of T cell responses to AZD1222 COVID-19 vaccine. Profiling relied on immunoSEQ multiplex PCR, and the TCRdb table lists in-frame clones only, not all of them. Of 85,000 to 130,000 clones detected, about 88% appear once; the ten largest clones hold 15% to 20%. The sample in question was peripheral blood, obtained on day 0 of AZD1222 vaccination. These receptors were collected from an adult in good health.

The chain has TRBV3-1 (or the pseudogene TRBV3-2) and TRBJ1-3; D remains ambiguous. In germline, CDR1 is LGHDT, CDR2 YNNKEL (reference sequence). V lost 1 base, J lost 7 bases, and 14 bases lay in between. The CDR3 consists of 15 residues. CDR3 coding DNA: TGTGCCAGCAGCCAAGTGGCGGCTGGATGGAACACCATATATTTT. It codes for CASSQVAAGWNTIYF.

In its sample, this clone was seen once. This chain connects TRBV5-8 to TRBJ1-4; 9 nucleotides align to TRBD1. This CDR3 spans 15 amino acids. V shed 4 bases and J 4 bases; nucleotides not matched to a gene: 5. Germline CDR1 SGHTS, CDR2 YDEGEE. The CDR3 DNA is TGTGCCAGCAGCACGGGACAGGGCGGTAATGAAAAACTGTTTTTT. Translation gives CASSTGQGGNEKLFF.

The genes are TRBV6-6 and TRBJ2-5, with D tentatively TRBD2 (5 bases). Trimming stripped 8 bases from V and 3 bases from J, with 13 bases between. Germline V gene lookup returns CDR1 MNHNY and CDR2 SVGAGI (reference sequence). The CDR3 sequence is 13 residues long. In DNA, the CDR3 is TGTGCCAGCTCGGGGAGCCCAAAAGAGACCCAGTACTTC. Translating gives CASSGSPKETQYF.

J is TRBJ2-1 and V is TRBV19, with D hard to call. Germline V gene data show CDR1 as LNHDA and CDR2 as SQIVND (reference sequence). Trimming removed 6 bases from V and 4 bases from J, with 16 bases in between. This CDR3 region has 15 residues. CDR3 sequence reads: CASRAGRTEYNEQFF. As DNA, the CDR3 is TGTGCCAGTAGAGCAGGAAGGACGGAGTACAATGAGCAGTTCTTC.

The chain links TRBV7-2 to TRBJ1-1; perhaps TRBD1 as D (5 bases). There are 13 residues in the CDR3. Germline V CDR1 and CDR2: SGHTA, FQGNSA. V was clipped by 5 bases and J by 11 bases, with 18 bases between them. DNA for the CDR3: TGTGCCAGCAGCCCCGGGACCCGACTTTCGGCTTTCTTT. It specifies CASSPGTRLSAFF.

J is TRBJ1-5 and V is TRBV9, with TRBD1 identical over 9 bases. J gave up 0 bases and V 3 bases, and 4 bases lay outside the gene matches. Germline CDR1 is SGDLS and CDR2 is YYNGEE. This CDR3 is 16 amino acids long. CDR3 amino acids: CASSEGTGSSNQPQHF. CDR3 nucleotide sequence: TGTGCCAGCAGCGAAGGGACAGGGTCTAGCAATCAGCCCCAGCATTTT.

This sequence joins TRBV9 and TRBJ1-3; D perhaps matches TRBD1 (5 bases). V was clipped by 2 bases and J by 4 bases, with 22 bases between them. CDR3 length: 18 residues. The germline gives CDR1 SGDLS, CDR2 YYNGEE. The CDR3 nucleotides read TGTGCCAGCAGCGTCACCCCTATTTCAGGGTCGTCCGGAAACACCATATATTTT. Its translation is CASSVTPISGSSGNTIYF. Combining the CDR3 with reference TRBV9 and TRBJ1-3 gives the whole variable domain DSGVTQTPKHLITATGQRVTLRCSPRSGDLSVYWYQQSLDQGLQFLIQYYNGEERAKGNILERFSAQQFPDLHSELNLSSLELGDSALYFCASSVTPISGSSGNTIYFGEGSWLTVV.

The chain joins TRBV28 to TRBJ2-7; D remains unclear. The CDR3 has 14 residues. Per germline, CDR1 MDHEN and CDR2 SYDVKM. V was pared by 7 bases and J by 0 bases, with 13 bases between. CDR3 bases: TGTGCCAGCACCTACCCCGACCACTCCTACGAGCAGTACTTC. Translated: CASTYPDHSYEQYF.

The chain joins TRBV5-1 to TRBJ1-1; TRBD1 matches 7 bases. This CDR3 has 16 amino acids. Germline-derived CDR1 and CDR2 are SGHRS and YFSETQ. Trimming removed 3 bases from V and 11 bases from J; junction bases left unmatched: 19. The CDR3 sequence is CASSSRQGAAAQSAFF. The CDR3 DNA reads TGCGCCAGCAGCTCAAGACAGGGTGCCGCCGCCCAATCCGCTTTCTTT.

The V call is TRBV5-4, the J call TRBJ1-3; no clear D. The V end lost 4 bases, the J end lost 1 base, and 6 bases lay between the germline ends. Germline V gives CDR1 SGHNT, CDR2 YYREEE (reference sequence). This CDR3 is 13 amino acids long. The chain's CDR3 is CASSRTSGNTIYF. The CDR3 DNA follows: TGTGCCAGCAGCCGCACATCTGGAAACACCATATATTTT.

The CDR3 protein is CASSPSQRNTEAFF. The DNA of the CDR3 is TGTGCCAGCTCCCCCAGCCAGAGGAACACTGAAGCTTTCTTT. V usage is TRBV18 and J usage is TRBJ1-1; D is unclear. V dropped 6 bases and J dropped 1 base, with 12 bases sitting between them. The germline gives CDR1 KGHSH, CDR2 LQKENI. This CDR3 has 14 residues.

Here the CDR3 DNA reads TGTGCCAGCAGCATAAACGCTTGGGGTGGGTCCGAGAACACTGAAGCTTTCTTT. Protein product: CASSINAWGGSENTEAFF. The chain has TRBV7-8 and TRBJ1-1, with D hard to call. The CDR3 is 18 amino acids. V was pared by 5 bases and J by 1 base, with 23 bases between. Per germline, CDR1 SGHVS and CDR2 FQNEAQ. The variable domain in full, with the rest retrieved from reference TRBV7-8 and TRBJ1-1, is GAGVSQSPRYKVAKRGQDVALRCDPISGHVSLFWYQQALGQGPEFLTYFQNEAQLDKSGLPSDRFFAERPEGSVSTLKIQRTQQEDSAVYLCASSINAWGGSENTEAFFGQGTRLTVV.

This sequence joins TRBV7-2 and TRBJ1-1; D remains unclear. Germline CDR1 SGHTA, CDR2 FQGNSA. This CDR3 has 15 residues. V was shortened by 2 bases and J by 1 base, with 11 bases between the two germline ends. The CDR3 sequence is CASSLYISENTEAFF. CDR3 DNA: TGTGCCAGCAGCTTATATATATCCGAGAACACTGAAGCTTTCTTT. Supplemented by reference TRBV7-2 and TRBJ1-1, the full variable domain reads GAGVSQSPSNKVTEKGKDVELRCDPISGHTALYWYRQSLGQGLEFLIYFQGNSAPDKSGLPSDRFSAERTGGSVSTLTIQRTQQEDSAVYLCASSLYISENTEAFFGQGTRLTVV.

V is TRBV18 and J is TRBJ1-2, with TRBD1 matching over 8 bases. With V trimmed by 0 bases and J by 6 bases, 3 bases remained unmatched. This CDR3 is 14 amino acids long. CDR1 and CDR2 (germline): KGHSH, LQKENI. The CDR3 sequence: CASSPPDRGNGYTF. The CDR3 region has the DNA TGTGCCAGCTCACCACCCGACAGGGGAAATGGCTACACCTTC.

The chain uses TRBV18 and TRBJ2-3; 14 positions agree with TRBD2. Germline CDR1 reads KGHSH; CDR2 reads LQKENI. Germline trimming cut 2 bases from V and 1 base from J; bases unmatched to any gene: 2. The CDR3 has 17 residues. The CDR3 bases are TGTGCCAGCTCACCAAAGGGACTAGCGGGAGGCACAGATACGCAGTATTTT. Its protein product is CASSPKGLAGGTDTQYF.

The chain combines TRBV11-2 with TRBJ2-5; TRBD1 might be the D (5 bases). The V and J ends lost 1 base and 5 bases respectively, with 17 bases between them. The length of the CDR3 is 16 residues. Germline V lookup: CDR1 SGHAT, CDR2 FQNNGV. CDR3 protein: CASSLAQGPGWETQYF. The DNA for the CDR3 is TGTGCCAGCAGCTTAGCCCAGGGTCCAGGGTGGGAGACCCAGTACTTC.

The genes are TRBV6-5 and TRBJ1-2; the D gene is possibly TRBD1 (5 bases). The V and J ends lost 9 bases and 5 bases respectively, with 19 bases between them. The CDR3 length is 14 residues. CDR1 and CDR2 from the germline V gene are MNHEY and SVGAGI. The CDR3 region is CASGDGAGYYGYTF. The CDR3 bases are TGTGCCAGTGGCGATGGGGCCGGTTATTATGGCTACACCTTC.

The V and J genes are TRBV3-1 (or the pseudogene TRBV3-2) and TRBJ2-3; 9 bases align to TRBD2. The CDR3 is made up of 15 amino acids. The V and J ends lost 4 bases and 2 bases, in that order; junction bases with no gene match: 4. Germline values: CDR1 LGHDT, CDR2 YNNKEL (reference sequence). CDR3 nucleotide sequence: TGTGCCAGCAGCCCCCGACTAGCGGTCACAGATACGCAGTATTTT. This encodes CASSPRLAVTDTQYF.

The rearrangement joins TRBV29-1 to TRBJ1-2, with TRBD1 matching 8 bases. Germline trimming cut 3 bases from V and 7 bases from J; bases unmatched to any gene: 4. Germline CDR1 SQVTM, CDR2 ANQGSEA. This CDR3 comprises 12 residues. This CDR3 is CSVEDRVSGYTF. CDR3 sequence (DNA): TGCAGCGTTGAGGACAGGGTCTCTGGCTACACCTTC.

This chain connects TRBV5-1 to TRBJ1-4; D possibly corresponds to TRBD1 (5 bases). Deletions cut 4 bases from V and 6 bases from J, with 13 bases between. Germline V gene data show CDR1 as SGHRS and CDR2 as YFSETQ. This CDR3 is 14 amino acids long. CDR3 in amino acids: CASSPLQGHEKLFF. DNA of the CDR3: TGCGCCAGCAGCCCACTGCAGGGCCATGAAAAACTGTTTTTT. Full variable domain (outside the CDR3, taken from reference TRBV5-1 and TRBJ1-4): KAGVTQTPRYLIKTRGQQVTLSCSPISGHRSVSWYQQTPGQGLQFLFEYFSETQRNKGNFPGRFSGRQFSNSRSEMNVSTLELGDSALYLCASSPLQGHEKLFFGSGTQLSVL.

The CDR3 sequence is CASRGDRLKDYGYTF. Written as DNA, the CDR3 is TGTGCCAGTCGGGGCGACCGACTAAAGGACTATGGCTACACCTTC. The chain recombines TRBV19 with TRBJ1-2; D perhaps matches TRBD1 (5 bases). Germline values: CDR1 LNHDA, CDR2 SQIVND (reference sequence). The CDR3 length is 15 residues. V lost 8 bases and J lost 3, with 19 bases in between.

The chain recombines TRBV7-9 with TRBJ1-1; the D is unclear. CDR3 length equals 14 residues. The V gene's germline CDR1 is SEHNR and CDR2 FQNEAQ (reference sequence). V lost 5 bases, J lost 1 base, and 11 bases lay in between. This chain's CDR3 is CASSLSSSNTEAFF. In nucleotides, the CDR3 is TGTGCCAGCAGCCTTAGTAGTTCGAACACTGAAGCTTTCTTT.

This clone was seen a single time. This chain joins TRBV28 and TRBJ1-2; D is perhaps TRBD1 (6 bases). V gave up 10 bases and J gave up 3 bases, with 18 bases separating them. There are 14 residues in the CDR3. From germline, CDR1 is MDHEN and CDR2 SYDVKM. The CDR3 region is CAIQGFGSDYGYTF. Here the CDR3 DNA reads TGTGCCATCCAGGGGTTTGGGAGTGACTATGGCTACACCTTC.

The chain is built from TRBV18 and TRBJ2-3; D is perhaps TRBD1 (6 bases). Trimming removed 3 bases from V and 1 base from J, with 14 bases in between. This CDR3 has 16 amino acids. Germline assignment: CDR1 KGHSH and CDR2 LQKENI. The CDR3 coding sequence is TGTGCCAGCTCACCCCGACAGGAGGTGGGCACAGATACGCAGTATTTT. It translates to CASSPRQEVGTDTQYF.

The V call is TRBV5-1, the J call TRBJ1-1, with a tentative D call TRBD1 (5 bases). Looked up from germline, CDR1 is SGHRS and CDR2 is YFSETQ. With 0 bases removed from V and 2 bases from J, the gap between germline ends came to 14 bases. This CDR3 region has 16 residues. CDR3 protein: CASSLAQTEPNTEAFF. The CDR3 region has the DNA TGCGCCAGCAGCTTGGCCCAGACAGAACCTAACACTGAAGCTTTCTTT. Variable domain in full (rest from reference TRBV5-1 and TRBJ1-1): KAGVTQTPRYLIKTRGQQVTLSCSPISGHRSVSWYQQTPGQGLQFLFEYFSETQRNKGNFPGRFSGRQFSNSRSEMNVSTLELGDSALYLCASSLAQTEPNTEAFFGQGTRLTVV.

This chain joins TRBV6-5 and TRBJ2-1; D gene uncertain. There are 14 residues in the CDR3. The germline V gene encodes CDR1 MNHEY and CDR2 SVGAGI. V lost 6 bases, J lost 6 bases, and 15 bases lay in between. The CDR3 loop is CASRSPFRLNEQFF. The CDR3 nucleotides are TGTGCCAGCAGGTCTCCGTTTCGGCTCAATGAGCAGTTCTTC.

The chain has TRBV19 and TRBJ2-1; D ambiguous. CDR3 length: 15 amino acids. CDR1 LNHDA and CDR2 SQIVND come from the germline V gene (reference sequence). V was trimmed by 7 bases and J by 5 bases, leaving 18 bases between them. The CDR3 sequence is CASNPGGTANNEQFF. The CDR3 DNA reads TGTGCCAGTAATCCAGGCGGAACAGCTAACAATGAGCAGTTCTTC.

This clone has just one count. The chain combines TRBV28 with TRBJ2-2, with D unresolved. Germline V gene data show CDR1 as MDHEN and CDR2 as SYDVKM. The CDR3 is made up of 13 amino acids. Trimming shortened V by 3 bases and J by 4 bases, and 6 bases separated the two germline ends. This CDR3 reads CASSFLSTGELFF. CDR3 in DNA: TGTGCCAGCAGTTTTCTCAGCACCGGGGAGCTGTTTTTT.

V gene TRBV27 combines with J gene TRBJ2-6; D perhaps matches TRBD1 (5 bases). In germline, CDR1 is MNHEY, CDR2 SMNVEV (reference sequence). CDR3 length: 14 residues. The V end lost 8 bases, the J end lost 0 bases, and 8 bases lay between the germline ends. CDR3 DNA: TGTGCCAGCGGCCAGGGCTCTGGGGCCAACGTCCTGACTTTC. Protein product: CASGQGSGANVLTF.

This clone was observed many times. V usage is TRBV28 and J usage is TRBJ2-1; maybe TRBD2 (6 bases). The CDR3 runs to 14 residues. The germline V gene has CDR1 MDHEN and CDR2 SYDVKM. The V end lost 8 bases, the J end lost 0 bases, and 11 bases lay between the germline ends. This chain's CDR3 is CASGPGSSYNEQFF. As DNA, the CDR3 is TGTGCCAGCGGGCCCGGGAGCTCCTACAATGAGCAGTTCTTC.